This T cell receptor beta chain is from a study of blood T cells in healthy people across ages. About this clonotype: Its specificity is not known.

Study findings and constraints: Conclusively comparing naive with antigen-experienced cells was impossible with unsorted PBMCs.

The use of a sample-barcoded 5' primer and a J-beta primer mix characterized a second PCR of 7 to 11 cycles. TCRdb passed the 5' RACE reads through MiXCR, listing each CDR3 protein once. The sample carries 1.6 million or so distinct CDR3 sequences, roughly a third recorded once. Donors were healthy Caucasian individuals from Russia aged roughly 6 to 95. This receptor was identified in a woman in her 30s in good health. Sequencing input: blood.

The CDR3 sequence: CASSVNAGVPYNEQFF. CDR3 DNA sequence: TGTGCCAGCAGTGTAAATGCGGGCGTACCCTACAATGAGCAGTTCTTC. The chain carries TRBV6-1 and TRBJ2-1, with D perhaps matching TRBD2 (5 bases). Trimming removed 4 bases from V and 2 bases from J, with 15 bases in between. The CDR3 covers 16 residues. CDR1 and CDR2 (germline): MNHNS, SASEGT.